This T cell receptor beta chain was captured in a study of neurological immune-mediated disorders (dated by TCRdb to about 2019). A note on the overall study: Among the approximately 34 multiple sclerosis patients, approximately 30 had relapsing-remitting MS and 3 had secondary progressive MS. The study compared peripheral blood TCR-beta repertoires of HTLV-I-associated myelopathy (HAM/TSP) patients, multiple sclerosis patients and healthy controls using UMI-based sequencing. Alongside PBMC samples, the set of some 97 TCR-beta libraries contained longitudinal samples, technical triplicates, and paired CD4+ and CD8+ T-cell subsets that had been sorted. The cohort included some 70 subjects: roughly 14 with HAM/TSP, some 34 with multiple sclerosis, and 20 healthy controls. Overall results and qualifications from the work: In phylogenetic analysis, the repertoires of 18 of 34 MS patients grouped into a cluster of related CDR3 sequences, which suggests a possible signature at the repertoire level. Expanded clones from different subjects shared no identical CDR3 amino acid sequences, which suggests that TCR-beta repertoires were private in all groups. TCR clonal expansion was highest in HAM/TSP patients and lowest in MS patients, with MS patients falling below even healthy controls. No association of the MS cluster with clinical or MRI features was observed, and the need for larger cohorts was stated by the authors.

Comment on this clonotype: Its binding antigen is unknown. It has no much larger one-base neighbor in the sample; base qualities were not kept.

cDNA synthesis used template-switch 5'RACE with a primer carrying a 10-nucleotide random unique molecular identifier tagging each TCR transcript. Each sequencing run produced over 160 million TCR-beta sequences covering 15-18 subjects. The RNeasy kit was used for extraction of total RNA. TCR-beta VDJ regions were amplified with primers for the TCR constant region and the 5'RACE anchor, using the KAPA Real-time Library Amplification kit. A first PCR added sample indexes and Illumina adaptors, after which a second PCR increased the library yield. After Ampure bead purification, the roughly 650 bp TCR product was size-selected on a 2% E-gel SizeSelection system. Before pooling, libraries had their quality checked on a Bioanalyzer, their concentration measured with Qubit, and their quantity determined with the Kapa Library Quantification kit. An Illumina HiSeq 2500 sequenced the libraries paired-end 2 x 150 bp. To increase sequence diversity, about 25-31% phiX was spiked into each library pool. The original pipeline was this. Quality-filtered reads were processed with the UMI-based MiGEC pipeline, and over 90% of raw TCR sequences were removed by the MiGEC pipeline during error correction. VDJ genes were aligned to IMGT germline references, and clonotypes were defined by unique CDR3 amino acid sequence plus V-J genes. Clonal expansion, Shannon diversity and CDR3 relatedness (CalcPairwiseDistances, ClusterSamples) were evaluated with VDJtools, and phylogenetic trees were built with CLCbio workbench. Using coefficient-of-variation modelling across technical triplicates, the study counted a clone as expanded if it had at least 8 unique UMIs. TCRdb itself trimmed the public reads at Q25 with fastp, ran MiXCR and retained productive beta chains. When rows share a CDR3 protein, they turn into one entry using the most common DNA and genes. Clone size and V and J calls follow TCRdb, not the original study. Across this sample there are approximately 50,000 distinct CDR3 sequences, with about 3.7% seen only once. The biggest ten clones account for roughly 7.1% of the sample.

Libraries from unsorted PBMCs were made from 2 million PBMCs kept in RNAlater at -80 degrees C until RNA extraction. The multiple sclerosis patients were enrolled in a US clinical protocol that evaluated disease progression with magnetic resonance imaging. Peripheral blood was subjected to Ficoll-Hypaque density gradient centrifugation to isolate PBMCs, which were then cryopreserved in liquid nitrogen. V and J lose 4 bases and 6 bases, and a span of 10 bases separates them. The CDR3 contains 12 residues, cysteine and phenylalanine counted. Of all the DNA, just the CDR3 is kept, 36 bases in frame from base 1. The germline V gene gives CDR1 as SGHDT and CDR2 as YYEEEE.

The sample comprised PBMCs. This sequence uses TRBV5-6 and TRBJ1-1; the D gene identity is not certain. This receptor was taken from a man in his sixties with multiple sclerosis. The CDR3 protein is CASSPFGAEAFF. The DNA is TGTGCCAGCAGCCCCTTTGGGGCTGAAGCTTTCTTT. Beyond the CDR3, the reference TRBV5-6 and TRBJ1-1 genes provide the residues; the full variable domain reads: DAGVTQSPTHLIKTRGQQVTLRCSPKSGHDTVSWYQQALGQGPQFIFQYYEEEERQRGNFPDRFSGHQFPNYSSELNVNALLLGDSALYLCASSPFGAEAFFGQGTRLTVV.